This T cell receptor (beta chain) was captured by sequencing in a study of T-cell memory formation after mild COVID-19. MiXCR was run by TCRdb on the 5' RACE reads, yielding one entry per CDR3 protein. The data hold under 60,000 distinct CDR3 sequences, with over 8.5% observed a single time. The V end was cut by 1 base, the J end by 8 bases, with 21 bases between. The length of the CDR3 is 16 residues. The germline V gene has CDR1 SGHTA and CDR2 FQGNSA. This clonotype was observed a handful of times. The source of this sequence is an adult woman who had mild COVID-19 (a few samples of this study predate the infection). Cell type and time point are not known. The rearrangement links TRBV7-2 to TRBJ2-7; D is ambiguous. The specimen was PBMCs or a T cell subset sorted from them (not recorded which). CDR3 region: CASSLGSLPPLAQQYF. The CDR3 DNA reads TGTGCCAGCAGCTTAGGGTCCCTACCCCCATTGGCCCAGCAGTACTTC.